The 7 T cell receptor beta chains given below trace back to one sample, sequenced in a study of cytomegalovirus exposure and HLA in healthy donors. Primers included in the PCR were 60 Vbeta and 13 Jbeta primers. Data came from immunoSEQ multiplex PCR; TCRdb stores just in-frame clones and leaves some out. The sample yields 280,000 or so clones, 85% to 90% seen once. The sequencing sample was made of PBMCs. These receptors came from a woman under 30 in good health and CMV-seronegative.

The chain carries TRBV5-1 and TRBJ2-2, with TRBD1 matching 7 bases. V dropped 5 bases and J dropped 0; count of bases not matched to a gene: 7. CDR3 length equals 16 residues. From germline, CDR1 is SGHRS and CDR2 YFSETQ. The CDR3 coding sequence is TGCGCCAGCAGTTCCTCCGGGACAGCGAACACCGGGGAGCTGTTTTTT. Translating gives CASSSSGTANTGELFF.

This rearrangement joins TRBV5-1 to TRBJ1-1; TRBD1 might be the D (5 bases). V was pared by 6 bases and J by 1 base, with 16 bases between. Germline loops: CDR1 SGHRS, CDR2 YFSETQ. The CDR3 totals 15 residues. The CDR3 loop reads CASTQRGGTNTEAFF. The DNA for the CDR3 is TGCGCCAGCACCCAACGTGGGGGGACGAACACTGAAGCTTTCTTT.

The chain couples TRBV5-8 to TRBJ2-1; D may be TRBD1 (5 bases). Per germline, CDR1 SGHTS and CDR2 YDEGEE. V lost 2 bases to trimming and J lost 2 bases, with 14 bases between them. The CDR3 runs to 16 residues. CDR3 loop: CASSFTGAKTYNEQFF. As DNA, the CDR3 is TGTGCCAGCAGCTTTACAGGCGCAAAGACCTACAATGAGCAGTTCTTC.

This chain links TRBV2 with TRBJ1-1; D may be TRBD1 (5 bases). V gave up 0 bases and J gave up 3 bases, with 8 bases separating them. The germline CDR1 and CDR2 sequences are SNHLY and FYNNEI. The CDR3 covers 14 residues. The CDR3: CASSEARGDTEAFF. In DNA form, the CDR3 reads TGTGCCAGCAGTGAAGCGCGGGGGGACACTGAAGCTTTCTTT.

The chain joins TRBV27 to TRBJ2-7; unclear D gene. V shed 0 bases and J shed 2 bases, with 14 bases lying between them. The CDR3 runs 16 residues. Germline V gene data show CDR1 as MNHEY and CDR2 as SMNVEV (reference sequence). CDR3 in amino acids: CASSLSTPGIAYEQYF. The CDR3, as DNA: TGTGCCAGCAGTTTATCGACCCCGGGTATTGCCTACGAGCAGTACTTC.

This rearrangement joins TRBV28 to TRBJ1-2; D remains unclear. CDR1 and CDR2 (germline): MDHEN, SYDVKM. V dropped 1 base and J dropped 5 bases, with 11 bases sitting between them. The CDR3 runs to 14 residues. This CDR3 is CASSLSPPGYGYTF. Here the CDR3 DNA reads TGTGCCAGCAGTTTATCACCCCCCGGGTATGGCTACACCTTC.

The rearrangement uses TRBV13 and TRBJ2-1; 9 bases agree with TRBD2. Losses at the gene ends were 5 bases for V and 4 bases for J; bases not matched to a gene: 9. The CDR3 runs to 16 residues. CDR1 and CDR2 from the germline V gene are PRHDT and FYEKMQ (reference sequence). DNA of the CDR3: TGTGCCAGCAGCATGATAGATAGCGGGGGTTACAATGAGCAGTTCTTC. As protein: CASSMIDSGGYNEQFF.